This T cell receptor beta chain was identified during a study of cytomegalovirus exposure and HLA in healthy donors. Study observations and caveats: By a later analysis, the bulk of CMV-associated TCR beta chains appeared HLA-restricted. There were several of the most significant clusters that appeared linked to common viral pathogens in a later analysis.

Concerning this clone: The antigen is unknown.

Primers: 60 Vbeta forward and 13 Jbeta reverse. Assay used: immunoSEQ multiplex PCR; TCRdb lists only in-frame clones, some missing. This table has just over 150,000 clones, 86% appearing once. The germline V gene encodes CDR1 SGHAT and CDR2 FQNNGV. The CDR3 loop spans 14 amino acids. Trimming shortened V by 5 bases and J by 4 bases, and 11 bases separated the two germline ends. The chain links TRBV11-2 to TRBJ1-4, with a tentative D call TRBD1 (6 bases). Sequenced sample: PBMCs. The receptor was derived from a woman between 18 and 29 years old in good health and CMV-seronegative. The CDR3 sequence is CASSQGTLNEKLFF. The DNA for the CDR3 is TGTGCCAGCAGCCAAGGGACACTTAATGAAAAACTGTTTTTT.